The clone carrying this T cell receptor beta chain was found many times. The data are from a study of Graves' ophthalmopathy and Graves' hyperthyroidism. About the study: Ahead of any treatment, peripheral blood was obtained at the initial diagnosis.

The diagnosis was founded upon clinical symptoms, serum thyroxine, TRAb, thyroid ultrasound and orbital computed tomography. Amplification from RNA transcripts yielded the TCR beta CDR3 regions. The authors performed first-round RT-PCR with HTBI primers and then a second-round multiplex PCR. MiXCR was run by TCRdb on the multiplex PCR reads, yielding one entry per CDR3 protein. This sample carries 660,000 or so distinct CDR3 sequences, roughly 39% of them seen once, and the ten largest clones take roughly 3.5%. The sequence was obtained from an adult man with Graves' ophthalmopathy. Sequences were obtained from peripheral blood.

In nucleotides, the CDR3 is TGTGCCATCAGTGAGTCACCCGACAGAGCTATATACTTC. Protein product: CAISESPDRAIYF. The V gene is TRBV10-3, the J gene TRBJ2-7; D is perhaps TRBD1 (5 bases). The length of the CDR3 is 13 residues. Trimming cost V 0 bases and J 13 bases, with 16 bases left between them. Germline V gives CDR1 ENHRY, CDR2 SYGVKD.